The count of the clone carrying this T cell receptor beta chain is one. Its antigen is undetermined. The data were produced by immunoSEQ multiplex PCR, yet TCRdb's version contains in-frame clones alone and is incomplete. The repertoire consists of about 39,000 clones, with 77% occurring once and the leading ten covering about a fifth. The source of the sample is a study of CD4 T cells in relation to SARS-CoV-2 and coronaviruses. At the level of the study: Two subjects were Hispanic; patients were roughly 8 males and a handful of females.

This receptor was identified in an adult with COVID-19. Source material: memory CD4+ T cells from PBMCs, cultured in vitro.

This chain's CDR3 is CSASPFREGEQYF. For the CDR3, the DNA is TGCAGTGCGAGTCCCTTCAGGGAGGGCGAGCAGTACTTC. The genes are TRBV20-1 and TRBJ2-7, with TRBD2 identical over 7 bases. V gave up 6 bases and J gave up 6 bases; unmatched junction bases: 11. This CDR3 comprises 13 residues. Germline V gene sequence: CDR1 DFQATT, CDR2 SNEGSKA (reference sequence).